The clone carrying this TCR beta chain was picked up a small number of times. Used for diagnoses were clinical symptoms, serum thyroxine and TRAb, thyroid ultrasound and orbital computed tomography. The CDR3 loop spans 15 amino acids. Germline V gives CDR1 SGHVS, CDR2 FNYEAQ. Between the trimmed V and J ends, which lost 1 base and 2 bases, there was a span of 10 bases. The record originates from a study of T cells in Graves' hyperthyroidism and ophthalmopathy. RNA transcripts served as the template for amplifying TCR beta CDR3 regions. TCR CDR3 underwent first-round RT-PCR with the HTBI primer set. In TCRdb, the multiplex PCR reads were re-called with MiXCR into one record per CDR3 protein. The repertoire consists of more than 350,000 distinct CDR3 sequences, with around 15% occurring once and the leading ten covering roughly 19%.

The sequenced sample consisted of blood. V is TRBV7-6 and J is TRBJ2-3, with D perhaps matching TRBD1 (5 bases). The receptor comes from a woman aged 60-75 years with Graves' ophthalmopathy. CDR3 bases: TGTGCCAGCAGCTTAGGGGCAGGGATCACAGATACGCAGTATTTT. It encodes CASSLGAGITDTQYF.